The 23 T cell receptor beta chains in this list originate from one sample, sequenced in a study of blood T cell repertoires in COVID-19. Repertoires were generated with immunoSEQ multiplex PCR, while TCRdb's copy carries only in-frame clones and drops some. In the table there are about 390,000 clones, about 86% of which are singletons. The sequenced sample was PBMCs or T cells enriched from blood (not recorded which). Receptors originate from a woman in her 50s who had recovered from COVID-19.

The chain joins TRBV29-1 to TRBJ1-2; TRBD1 matches at 8 bases. Trimming removed 6 bases from V and 6 bases from J; junction bases left unmatched: 3. This CDR3 contains 11 residues. Germline V gives CDR1 SQVTM, CDR2 ANQGSEA. The CDR3 spells CSVRQGNGYTF. In DNA, the CDR3 is TGCAGCGTCCGACAGGGGAATGGCTACACCTTC.

This sequence joins TRBV28 and TRBJ1-2; D perhaps matches TRBD1 (5 bases). V was trimmed by 8 bases and J by 2 bases, leaving 21 bases between them. Germline lookup yields CDR1 MDHEN and CDR2 SYDVKM. The CDR3 is 16 amino acids. Here the CDR3 reads CASVVGGAKWNYGYTF. CDR3 nucleotides: TGTGCCAGCGTCGTGGGAGGGGCCAAGTGGAACTATGGCTACACCTTC.

The chain recombines TRBV12-3 or TRBV12-4 with TRBJ1-1; weak D call: TRBD1 (5 bases). The V end was cut by 6 bases, the J end by 11 bases, with 13 bases between. This CDR3 is built from 11 residues. The CDR3 region has the DNA TGTGCCAGCAGCCTCCAGGGCAGGGCTTTCTTT. This encodes CASSLQGRAFF.

J is TRBJ1-3 and V is TRBV11-3; TRBD1 might be the D (5 bases). CDR1 is SGHNT and CDR2 is YENEEA in the germline V gene. The CDR3 runs to 13 residues. Deletions cut 5 bases from V and 2 bases from J, with 7 bases between. The CDR3: CASSQTAGNTIYF. The CDR3 nucleotides read TGTGCCAGCAGCCAGACAGCTGGAAACACCATATATTTT.

The chain links TRBV29-1 to TRBJ2-7, with 8 bases fitting TRBD1. Germline V gives CDR1 SQVTM, CDR2 ANQGSEA. The CDR3 consists of 12 residues. J lost 5 bases, V lost 6 bases, and 6 bases had no gene match. This CDR3 reads CSVVGQAHEQYF. The CDR3 nucleotides are TGCAGCGTCGTGGGACAGGCACACGAGCAGTACTTC.

V gene TRBV4-1 combines with J gene TRBJ2-3, with TRBD2 identical over 14 bases. The CDR3 sequence is 19 residues long. J was trimmed by 0 bases and V by 3 bases; bases with no gene match: 8. From germline, CDR1 is MGHRA and CDR2 YSYEKL. CDR3 sequence (DNA): TGCGCCAGCAGCCAGAGCGGACTAGCGGGGGGAGGAAGCACAGATACGCAGTATTTT. It is translated as CASSQSGLAGGGSTDTQYF.

As concerns this clone: A read error may be the cause here, since a much bigger clone is one base away. The chain uses TRBV6-5 and TRBJ1-5; D is ambiguous. The length of the CDR3 is 12 residues. V was shortened by 6 bases and J by 1 base, with 4 bases between the two germline ends. The V gene's germline CDR1 is MNHEY and CDR2 SVGAGI. The CDR3 loop reads CASRESNQPQHF. As DNA, the CDR3 is TGTGCCAGCAGGGAGAGCAATCAGCCCCAGCATTTT.

V is TRBV2 and J is TRBJ1-1, with D maybe TRBD1 (6 bases). This CDR3 is built from 15 residues. V lost 6 bases and J 0 bases, leaving 14 bases between the germline ends. Germline V gives CDR1 SNHLY, CDR2 FYNNEI. In DNA, the CDR3 is TGTGCCAGCAGAGGAGTTGGGGACATGAACACTGAAGCTTTCTTT. It codes for CASRGVGDMNTEAFF.

This clone was seen a single time. This rearrangement joins TRBV11-2 to TRBJ2-5, with a weak D call TRBD1 (6 bases). V lost 5 bases and J lost 1, with 11 bases in between. Germline CDR1 SGHAT, CDR2 FQNNGV. The CDR3 is 14 amino acids. The CDR3 region is CASSPNRVQETQYF. Here the CDR3 DNA reads TGTGCCAGCAGCCCCAACAGGGTCCAAGAGACCCAGTACTTC.

V usage is TRBV19 and J usage is TRBJ2-7; possible D gene TRBD1, 7 bases. In germline, CDR1 is LNHDA, CDR2 SQIVND (reference sequence). The CDR3 is made up of 15 amino acids. V lost 6 bases and J lost 2, with 17 bases in between. The CDR3 loop is CASRSLRGDTYEQYF. Here the CDR3 DNA reads TGTGCCAGTAGGAGCCTCAGGGGGGACACCTACGAGCAGTACTTC.

The chain is built from TRBV6-1 and TRBJ1-3; no clear D gene. V lost 1 base to trimming and J lost 8 bases, with 6 bases between them. CDR3 length equals 12 residues. Germline V CDR1 and CDR2: MNHNS, SASEGT. The CDR3 is CASSEVADTIYF. CDR3 coding DNA: TGTGCCAGCAGTGAAGTCGCAGACACCATATATTTT.

The CDR3 here is CASTGLAGPNEQFF. Written as DNA, the CDR3 is TGTGCCAGTACTGGACTAGCGGGGCCCAATGAGCAGTTCTTC. The chain uses TRBV19 and TRBJ2-1; 12 nucleotides match TRBD2. This CDR3 has 14 amino acids. V lost 7 bases and J lost 6; bases outside the gene matches: 4. CDR1 LNHDA and CDR2 SQIVND come from the germline V gene (reference sequence). Together with reference TRBV19 and TRBJ2-1, the CDR3 gives the full variable domain: DGGITQSPKYLFRKEGQNVTLSCEQNLNHDAMYWYRQDPGQGLRLIYYSQIVNDFQKGDIAEGYSVSREKKESFPLTVTSAQKNPTAFYLCASTGLAGPNEQFFGPGTRLTVL.

In DNA form, the CDR3 reads TGTGCCTGGAGAGGTTCGGGCAGGGGGGTTGGCTACACCTTC. Translation gives CAWRGSGRGVGYTF. The chain has TRBV30 and TRBJ1-2, with 7 bases that match TRBD1. The CDR3 has 14 residues. CDR1 is GTSNPN and CDR2 is SVGIG in the germline V gene (reference sequence). Trimming at V came to 3 bases and at J to 7 bases, leaving 11 bases not matched to a gene.

Concerning this clone: The junction departs from the called germline gene at one end, perhaps through a read error. The gene calls are TRBV11-3 and TRBJ2-2, with TRBD1 identical over 9 bases. Germline V gives CDR1 SGHNT, CDR2 YENEEA. The CDR3 totals 20 residues. The CDR3 region has the DNA TGTGCCAGCAATACAAAACCAAACCCCCGGGACAGGGCGAACGCCGGGGAGCTGTTTTTT. Translated: CASNTKPNPRDRANAGELFF.

The chain recombines TRBV27 with TRBJ1-2; 10 bases fit TRBD1. Germline-derived CDR1 and CDR2 are MNHEY and SMNVEV (reference sequence). Trimming took 4 bases from V and 3 from J; bases not matched to a gene: 11. The length of the CDR3 is 17 residues. The chain's CDR3 is CASSSRTGGYEDYGYTF. The DNA for the CDR3 is TGTGCCAGCAGTTCCCGGACAGGGGGATATGAGGACTATGGCTACACCTTC.

The sample holds one count of this clone. The V gene is TRBV25-1, the J gene TRBJ1-5; D remains ambiguous. The ends were cut back, 1 base at V and 5 bases at J, with 9 bases in the middle. The CDR3 consists of 14 residues. CDR1 MGHDK and CDR2 SYGVNS come from the germline V gene. CDR3 in DNA: TGTGCCAGCAGTGAATCGTTCCTTGATCAGCCCCAGCATTTT. Amino acid sequence: CASSESFLDQPQHF.

About this clone: Other DNA sequences in the same sample also yield this CDR3. V gene TRBV7-9 combines with J gene TRBJ1-1; D remains ambiguous. There are 11 residues in the CDR3. Germline V gives CDR1 SEHNR, CDR2 FQNEAQ (reference sequence). V lost 7 bases and J lost 3, with 6 bases in between. CDR3 in DNA: TGTGCCAGCACTGGAGACACTGAAGCTTTCTTT. Translated: CASTGDTEAFF.

In nucleotides, the CDR3 is TGCGCCAGCAGCTTGGCCGGACAGTCAACTAATGAAAAACTGTTTTTT. It codes for CASSLAGQSTNEKLFF. This chain links TRBV5-1 with TRBJ1-4, with a tentative D call TRBD1 (6 bases). CDR1 and CDR2 (germline): SGHRS, YFSETQ. The CDR3 spans 16 residues. V lost 0 bases, J lost 0 bases, and 9 bases lay in between. The entire variable domain, with the rest obtained from reference TRBV5-1 and TRBJ1-4, is as follows: KAGVTQTPRYLIKTRGQQVTLSCSPISGHRSVSWYQQTPGQGLQFLFEYFSETQRNKGNFPGRFSGRQFSNSRSEMNVSTLELGDSALYLCASSLAGQSTNEKLFFGSGTQLSVL.

The chain has TRBV3-1 (or the pseudogene TRBV3-2) and TRBJ2-1, with a tentative D call TRBD2 (5 bases). Per the germline V gene, CDR1 is LGHDT and CDR2 is YNNKEL (reference sequence). V shed 2 bases and J shed 8 bases, with 10 bases lying between them. The CDR3 has 13 residues. CDR3 coding DNA: TGTGCCAGCAGCCAACGGGGATTCCATGAGCAGTTCTTC. Amino acids: CASSQRGFHEQFF.

The chain has TRBV28 and TRBJ1-5; 8 nucleotides align to TRBD1. The CDR3 covers 19 residues. V lost 3 bases to trimming and J lost 2 bases; unmatched junction nucleotides: 15. CDR1 and CDR2 from the germline V gene are MDHEN and SYDVKM. The chain's CDR3 is CASSFPRWTGKAGNQPQHF. The CDR3 DNA reads as TGTGCCAGCAGTTTCCCCCGTTGGACAGGGAAGGCAGGCAATCAGCCCCAGCATTTT.

The V call is TRBV27, the J call TRBJ1-5; D gene uncertain. The germline V and J ends were trimmed by 6 bases and 0 bases, with 12 bases remaining between them. The germline V gene encodes CDR1 MNHEY and CDR2 SMNVEV (reference sequence). This CDR3 is built from 15 residues. Here the CDR3 DNA reads TGTGCCAGCAGCCGGGGTGAGAATAGCAATCAGCCCCAGCATTTT. Protein product: CASSRGENSNQPQHF.

The V and J genes are TRBV13 and TRBJ2-2; 14 bases line up with TRBD2. Germline V gene data show CDR1 as PRHDT and CDR2 as FYEKMQ (reference sequence). The CDR3 is made up of 20 amino acids. V lost 6 bases, J lost 0 bases, and 12 bases stayed unmatched. CDR3 in amino acids: CASSLKPGLAGVSNTGELFF. As DNA, the CDR3 is TGTGCCAGCAGTCTAAAACCGGGACTAGCGGGGGTTTCGAACACCGGGGAGCTGTTTTTT. Combining the CDR3 with reference TRBV13 and TRBJ2-2 gives the whole variable domain AAGVIQSPRHLIKEKRETATLKCYPIPRHDTVYWYQQGPGQDPQFLISFYEKMQSDKGSIPDRFSAQQFSDYHSELNMSSLELGDSALYFCASSLKPGLAGVSNTGELFFGEGSRLTVL.

This chain links TRBV4-2 with TRBJ2-5; 9 nucleotides agree with TRBD2. Germline V CDR1 and CDR2: LGHNA, YNFKEQ. The junction had 4 bases not matched to a gene; V was cut back by 2 bases and J by 3 bases. The CDR3 loop spans 15 amino acids. The CDR3: CASSQSGGNEETQYF. In DNA, the CDR3 is TGTGCCAGCAGCCAAAGCGGGGGGAACGAAGAGACCCAGTACTTC.